The subject of this entry is one TCR beta chain. Antigen unknown. This may come from a read error, since a much larger clone is one base off. The data belong to a study of regulatory T cells in long-lasting Graves disease. Whole-study results and caveats: Patients with persistent disease showed a bias toward TRBV28, TRBJ1-2 and TRBJ2-5. Persistent patients shared more public clonotypes (approximately 2,900) than new patients (approximately 1,000). Relative to newly diagnosed Graves' patients, persistent ones had lower TCR diversity.

Building the TCR beta libraries relied on iRepertoire HTBI primers, and CDR3 regions underwent Arm-PCR. TCRdb ran MiXCR on the multiplex PCR reads and lists one entry per CDR3 protein. The sample includes 510,000 or so distinct CDR3 sequences, around 12% of them seen just once. CDR3 length: 10 amino acids. Germline V gene sequence: CDR1 SQVTM, CDR2 ANQGSEA. Trimming took 1 base from V and 6 from J, leaving 3 bases between them. This sample's time point: newly diagnosed GD, antithyroid drugs for less than 3 months. The TCR library used RNA extracted from PBMCs. These data also formed part of another study, on T cells in Graves' hyperthyroidism and ophthalmopathy. Per that study: Most clonotypes expanded in the thyroid (above 0.001) were also present in blood.

Sequenced here: peripheral blood mononuclear cells (PBMCs), sampled at new diagnosis, from a patient treated with antithyroid drugs. The clonotype originates from a woman in her 30s with Graves disease. This chain joins TRBV29-1 and TRBJ1-2, with no clear D. In DNA, the CDR3 is TGCAGCGTTGAAGGCGATGGCTACACCTTC. It translates to CSVEGDGYTF.